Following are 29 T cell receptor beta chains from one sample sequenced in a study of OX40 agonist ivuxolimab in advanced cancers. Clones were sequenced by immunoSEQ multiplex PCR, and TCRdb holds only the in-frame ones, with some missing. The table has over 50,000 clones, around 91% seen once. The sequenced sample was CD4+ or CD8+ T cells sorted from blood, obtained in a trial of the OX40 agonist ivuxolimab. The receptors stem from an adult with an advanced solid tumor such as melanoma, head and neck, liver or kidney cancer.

The CDR3 region has the DNA TGTGCCAGCCTAGGACCCACAGATACGCAGTATTTT. This sequence encodes CASLGPTDTQYF. This chain connects TRBV27 to TRBJ2-3; D gene uncertain. The CDR3 is 12 residues long. The V end lost 8 bases, the J end lost 2 bases, and 8 bases lay between the germline ends. CDR1 and CDR2 (germline): MNHEY, SMNVEV (reference sequence).

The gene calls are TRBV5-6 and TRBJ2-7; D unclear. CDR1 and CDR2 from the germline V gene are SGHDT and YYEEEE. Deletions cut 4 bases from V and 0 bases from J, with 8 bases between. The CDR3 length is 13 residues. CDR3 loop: CASSRESSYEQYF. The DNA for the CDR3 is TGTGCCAGCAGCCGCGAGAGCTCCTACGAGCAGTACTTC.

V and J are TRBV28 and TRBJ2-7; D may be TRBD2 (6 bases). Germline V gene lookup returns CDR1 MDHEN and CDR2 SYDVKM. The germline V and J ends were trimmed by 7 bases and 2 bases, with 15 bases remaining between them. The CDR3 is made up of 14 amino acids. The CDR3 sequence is CASMDRDSTYEQYF. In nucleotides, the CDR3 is TGTGCCAGCATGGACCGGGACTCCACCTACGAGCAGTACTTC. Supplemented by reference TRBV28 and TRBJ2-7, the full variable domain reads DVKVTQSSRYLVKRTGEKVFLECVQDMDHENMFWYRQDPGLGLRLIYFSYDVKMKEKGDIPEGYSVSREKKERFSLILESASTNQTSMYLCASMDRDSTYEQYFGPGTRLTVT.

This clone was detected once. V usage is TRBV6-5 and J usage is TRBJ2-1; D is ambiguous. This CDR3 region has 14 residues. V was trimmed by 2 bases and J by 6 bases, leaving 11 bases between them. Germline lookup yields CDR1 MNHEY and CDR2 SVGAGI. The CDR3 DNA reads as TGTGCCAGCAGTTACACTCTAGATCTCAATGAGCAGTTCTTC. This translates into CASSYTLDLNEQFF.

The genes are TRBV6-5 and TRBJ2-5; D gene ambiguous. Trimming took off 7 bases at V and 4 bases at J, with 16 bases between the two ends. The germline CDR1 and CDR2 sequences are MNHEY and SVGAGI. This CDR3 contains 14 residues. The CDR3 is CASNIQRRGETQYF. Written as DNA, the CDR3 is TGTGCCAGCAACATCCAAAGGAGAGGAGAGACCCAGTACTTC.

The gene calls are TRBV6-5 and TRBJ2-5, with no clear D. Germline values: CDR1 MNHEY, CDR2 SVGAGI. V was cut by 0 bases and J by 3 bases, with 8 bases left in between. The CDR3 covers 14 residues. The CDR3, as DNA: TGTGCCAGCAGTTACTCGAACGGAAAAGAGACCCAGTACTTC. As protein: CASSYSNGKETQYF.

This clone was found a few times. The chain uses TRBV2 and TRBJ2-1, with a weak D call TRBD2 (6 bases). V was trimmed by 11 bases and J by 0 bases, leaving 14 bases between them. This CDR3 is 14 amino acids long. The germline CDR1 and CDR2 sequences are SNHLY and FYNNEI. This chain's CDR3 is CAAERESSYNEQFF. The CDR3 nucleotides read TGTGCCGCGGAACGGGAGAGCTCCTACAATGAGCAGTTCTTC.

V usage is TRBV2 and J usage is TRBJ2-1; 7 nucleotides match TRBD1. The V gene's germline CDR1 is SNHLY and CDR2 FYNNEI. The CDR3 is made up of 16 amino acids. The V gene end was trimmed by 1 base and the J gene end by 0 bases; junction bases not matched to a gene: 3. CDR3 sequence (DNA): TGTGCCAGCAGTGAAGGAGGGGGCAGCTCCTACAATGAGCAGTTCTTC. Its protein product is CASSEGGGSSYNEQFF.

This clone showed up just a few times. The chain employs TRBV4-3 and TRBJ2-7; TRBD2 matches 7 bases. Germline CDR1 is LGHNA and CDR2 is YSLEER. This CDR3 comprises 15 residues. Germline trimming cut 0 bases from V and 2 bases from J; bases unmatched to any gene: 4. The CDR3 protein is CASSQDTSATYEQYF. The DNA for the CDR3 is TGCGCCAGCAGCCAAGATACTAGCGCGACCTACGAGCAGTACTTC.

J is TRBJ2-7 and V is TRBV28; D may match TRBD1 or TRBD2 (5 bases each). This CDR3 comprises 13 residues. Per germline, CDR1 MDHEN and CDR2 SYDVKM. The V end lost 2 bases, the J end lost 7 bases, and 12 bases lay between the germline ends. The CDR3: CASSLGGPGEQYF. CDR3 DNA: TGTGCCAGCAGTTTAGGGGGACCCGGGGAGCAGTACTTC.

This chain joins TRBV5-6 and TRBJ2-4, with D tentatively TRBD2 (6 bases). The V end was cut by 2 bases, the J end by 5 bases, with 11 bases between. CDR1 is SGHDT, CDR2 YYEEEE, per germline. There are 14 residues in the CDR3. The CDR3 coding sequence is TGTGCCAGCAGCTTCCACCCGGGGGAAAACATTCAGTACTTC. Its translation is CASSFHPGENIQYF.

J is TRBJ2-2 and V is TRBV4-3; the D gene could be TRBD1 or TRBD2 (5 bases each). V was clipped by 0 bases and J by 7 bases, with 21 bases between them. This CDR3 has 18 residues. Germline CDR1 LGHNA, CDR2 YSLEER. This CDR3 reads CASSQDLNPGRENGELFF. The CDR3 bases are TGCGCCAGCAGCCAAGATCTAAACCCGGGACGGGAAAACGGGGAGCTGTTTTTT.

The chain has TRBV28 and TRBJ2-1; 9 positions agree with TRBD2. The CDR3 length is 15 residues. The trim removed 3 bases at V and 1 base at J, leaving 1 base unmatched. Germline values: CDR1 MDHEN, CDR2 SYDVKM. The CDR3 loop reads CASSFSGSSYNEQFF. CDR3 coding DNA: TGTGCCAGCAGTTTTAGCGGGAGTTCCTACAATGAGCAGTTCTTC. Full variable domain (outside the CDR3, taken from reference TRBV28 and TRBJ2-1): DVKVTQSSRYLVKRTGEKVFLECVQDMDHENMFWYRQDPGLGLRLIYFSYDVKMKEKGDIPEGYSVSREKKERFSLILESASTNQTSMYLCASSFSGSSYNEQFFGPGTRLTVL.

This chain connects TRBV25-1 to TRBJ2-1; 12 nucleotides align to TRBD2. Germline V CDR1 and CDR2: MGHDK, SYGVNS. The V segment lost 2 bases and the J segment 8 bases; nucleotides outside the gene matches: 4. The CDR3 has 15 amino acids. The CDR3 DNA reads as TGTGCCAGCAGTGAACGGCTAGCGGGAGGGGATGAGCAGTTCTTC. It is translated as CASSERLAGGDEQFF.

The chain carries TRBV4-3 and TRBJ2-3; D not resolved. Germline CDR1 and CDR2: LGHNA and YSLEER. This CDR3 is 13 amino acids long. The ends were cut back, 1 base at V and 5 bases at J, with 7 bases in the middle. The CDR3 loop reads CASSQGRRDTQYF. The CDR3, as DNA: TGCGCCAGCAGCCAAGGTCGGAGAGATACGCAGTATTTT.

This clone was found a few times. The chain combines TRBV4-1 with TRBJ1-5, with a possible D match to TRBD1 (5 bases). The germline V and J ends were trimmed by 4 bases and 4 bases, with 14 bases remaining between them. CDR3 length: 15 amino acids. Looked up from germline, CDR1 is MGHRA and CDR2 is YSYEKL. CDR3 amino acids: CASSPSGGVNQPQHF. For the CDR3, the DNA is TGCGCCAGCAGCCCTTCCGGGGGGGTTAATCAGCCCCAGCATTTT.

The CDR3 sequence: CASSQLTAGGPRDTQYF. CDR3 sequence (DNA): TGTGCCAGCAGCCAACTCACGGCGGGAGGGCCTAGGGATACGCAGTATTTT. The chain joins TRBV4-2 to TRBJ2-3; 9 positions agree with TRBD2. Per the germline V gene, CDR1 is LGHNA and CDR2 is YNFKEQ. J was trimmed by 6 bases and V by 2 bases; bases with no gene match: 12. The CDR3 totals 17 residues.

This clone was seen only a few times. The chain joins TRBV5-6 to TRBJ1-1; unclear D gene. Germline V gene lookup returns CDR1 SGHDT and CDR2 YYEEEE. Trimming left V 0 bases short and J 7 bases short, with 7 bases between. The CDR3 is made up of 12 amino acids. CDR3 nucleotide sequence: TGTGCCAGCAGCTTGGGGACGAGTGAAGCTTTCTTT. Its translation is CASSLGTSEAFF. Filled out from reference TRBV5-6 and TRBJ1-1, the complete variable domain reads DAGVTQSPTHLIKTRGQQVTLRCSPKSGHDTVSWYQQALGQGPQFIFQYYEEEERQRGNFPDRFSGHQFPNYSSELNVNALLLGDSALYLCASSLGTSEAFFGQGTRLTVV.

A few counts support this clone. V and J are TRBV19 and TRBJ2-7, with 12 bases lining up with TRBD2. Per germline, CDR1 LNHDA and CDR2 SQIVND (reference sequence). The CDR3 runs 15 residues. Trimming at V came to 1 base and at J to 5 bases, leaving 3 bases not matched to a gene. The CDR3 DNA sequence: TGTGCCAGTAGTATAGCAAGACTAGCGGGAGACGAGCAGTACTTC. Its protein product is CASSIARLAGDEQYF.

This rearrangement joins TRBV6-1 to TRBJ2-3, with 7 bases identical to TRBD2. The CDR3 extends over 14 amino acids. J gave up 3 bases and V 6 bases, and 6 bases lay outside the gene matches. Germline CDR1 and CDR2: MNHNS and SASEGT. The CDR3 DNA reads TGTGCCAGCAGACCCAGACTAGCAACAGATACGCAGTATTTT. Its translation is CASRPRLATDTQYF.

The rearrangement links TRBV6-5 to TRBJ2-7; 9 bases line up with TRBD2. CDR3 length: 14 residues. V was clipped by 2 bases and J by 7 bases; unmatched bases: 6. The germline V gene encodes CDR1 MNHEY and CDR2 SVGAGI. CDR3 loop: CASSYIAGVSEQYF. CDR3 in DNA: TGTGCCAGCAGTTACATAGCGGGAGTCAGTGAGCAGTACTTC.

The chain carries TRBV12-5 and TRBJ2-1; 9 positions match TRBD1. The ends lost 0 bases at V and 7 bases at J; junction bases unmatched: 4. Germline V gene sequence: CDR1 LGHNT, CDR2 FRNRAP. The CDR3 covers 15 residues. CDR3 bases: TGTGCTAGTGGTTTGGTATTGGGACAGGGAAATGAGCAGTTCTTC. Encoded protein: CASGLVLGQGNEQFF.

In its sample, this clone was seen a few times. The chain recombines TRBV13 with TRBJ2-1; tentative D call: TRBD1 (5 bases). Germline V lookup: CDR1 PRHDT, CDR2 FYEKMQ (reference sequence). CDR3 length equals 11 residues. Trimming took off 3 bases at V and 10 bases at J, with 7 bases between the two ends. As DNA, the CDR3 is TGTGCCAGCAGCTTGACAGCCGAGCAGTTCTTC. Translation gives CASSLTAEQFF.

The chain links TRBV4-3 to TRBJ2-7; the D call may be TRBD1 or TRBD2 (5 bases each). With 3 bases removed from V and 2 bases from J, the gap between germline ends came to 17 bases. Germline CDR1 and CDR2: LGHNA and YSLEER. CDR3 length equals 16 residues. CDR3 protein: CASSHGRDRNTYEQYF. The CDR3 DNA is TGCGCCAGCAGCCATGGTAGGGACCGAAACACCTACGAGCAGTACTTC.

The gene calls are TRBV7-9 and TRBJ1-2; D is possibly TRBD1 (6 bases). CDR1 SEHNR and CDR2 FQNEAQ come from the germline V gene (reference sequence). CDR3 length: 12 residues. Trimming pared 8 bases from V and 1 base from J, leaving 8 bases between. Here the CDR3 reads CASGTNNYGYTF. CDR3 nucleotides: TGTGCCAGCGGGACAAATAACTATGGCTACACCTTC. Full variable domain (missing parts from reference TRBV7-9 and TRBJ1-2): DTGVSQNPRHKITKRGQNVTFRCDPISEHNRLYWYRQTLGQGPEFLTYFQNEAQLEKSRLLSDRFSAERPKGSFSTLEIQRTEQGDSAMYLCASGTNNYGYTFGSGTRLTVV.

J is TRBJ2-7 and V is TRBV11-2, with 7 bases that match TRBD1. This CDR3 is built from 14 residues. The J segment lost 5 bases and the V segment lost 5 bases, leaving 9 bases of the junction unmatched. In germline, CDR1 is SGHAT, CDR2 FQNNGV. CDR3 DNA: TGTGCCAGCAGCCTAAGACAGGGTCGGGACGAGCAGTACTTC. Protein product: CASSLRQGRDEQYF.

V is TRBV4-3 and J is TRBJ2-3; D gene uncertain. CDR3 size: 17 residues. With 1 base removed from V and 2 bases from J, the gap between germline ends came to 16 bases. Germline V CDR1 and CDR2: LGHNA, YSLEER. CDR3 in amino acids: CASSQAWVSTDTDTQYF. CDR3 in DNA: TGCGCCAGCAGCCAAGCTTGGGTTAGTACCGACACAGATACGCAGTATTTT.

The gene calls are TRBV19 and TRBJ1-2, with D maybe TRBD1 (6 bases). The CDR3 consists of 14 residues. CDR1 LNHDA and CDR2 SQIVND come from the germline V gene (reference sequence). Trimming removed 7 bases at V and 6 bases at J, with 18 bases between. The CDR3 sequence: CASNLLGGADGYTF. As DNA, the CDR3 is TGTGCCAGTAATCTTTTGGGGGGGGCCGATGGCTACACCTTC.

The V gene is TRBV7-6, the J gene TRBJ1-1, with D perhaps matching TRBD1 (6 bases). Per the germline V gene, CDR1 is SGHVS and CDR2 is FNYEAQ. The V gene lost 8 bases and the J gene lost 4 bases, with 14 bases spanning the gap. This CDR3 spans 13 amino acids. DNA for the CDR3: TGTGCCAGCGCCCCGGGGGCGTTCACTGAAGCTTTCTTT. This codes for CASAPGAFTEAFF.